Only a few counts were recorded for the clone carrying this TCR beta chain. What it binds is unknown. The data originate from a study of T cells after yellow fever vaccination. General study points: In FACS-sorted repertoires, abundant clonotypes from the bulk population could appear as contaminants.

V shed 1 base, J shed 3 bases, and the junction held 5 bases outside the gene matches. Germline lookup yields CDR1 SGHVS and CDR2 FQNEAQ. CDR3 size: 16 residues. MiXCR was run by TCRdb on the 5' RACE reads, yielding one entry per CDR3 protein. The top ten clones hold roughly an eighth of a sample with nearly 550,000 distinct CDR3 sequences, 15% to 20% of them seen once. The sequences come from PBMCs, collected 15 days after the yellow fever booster vaccination. The clonotype was recovered from a man aged 30-40 years who received the YFV17D yellow fever vaccine. V is TRBV7-8 and J is TRBJ2-3; 9 bases agree with TRBD2. The CDR3 loop reads CASSLEAGGRTDTQYF. The CDR3 nucleotides read TGTGCCAGCAGCTTAGAGGCGGGAGGGAGGACAGATACGCAGTATTTT.